Shown below are 8 T cell receptor beta chains from a single sample sequenced in a study of T-cell reconstitution after alpha-beta-depleted transplantation in children. TCRbeta library preparation incorporated unique molecular identifiers. MiXCR, applied by TCRdb to the PCR reads, yields one record per CDR3 protein. Here the sample spans 640,000 or so distinct CDR3 sequences, over 15% being singletons. This specimen was PBMCs from the stem cell graft donor, taken from the stem cell graft. The receptors derive from a human donor who donated a stem cell graft to a child with acute myeloid leukemia.

This clonotype was counted a few times. The rearrangement uses TRBV13 and TRBJ1-3; D call uncertain. This CDR3 comprises 12 residues. Trimming took 6 bases from V and 5 from J, leaving 8 bases between them. Per germline, CDR1 PRHDT and CDR2 FYEKMQ (reference sequence). The CDR3 here is CASSSVRNTIYF. The CDR3 DNA is TGTGCCAGCAGTTCCGTTCGAAACACCATATATTTT.

The V call is TRBV2, the J call TRBJ2-3; 14 nucleotides agree with TRBD2. Looked up from germline, CDR1 is SNHLY and CDR2 is FYNNEI. This CDR3 comprises 15 residues. V lost 8 bases, J lost 7 bases, and 8 bases stayed unmatched. DNA for the CDR3: TGTGCCAGCGGATGGACTAGCGGGGGGCTAAATACGCAGTATTTT. It is translated as CASGWTSGGLNTQYF.

This clonotype was detected many times. This chain uses TRBV13 with TRBJ2-1; 15 bases are a match to TRBD2. V dropped 5 bases and J dropped 9; count of bases not matched to a gene: 14. The CDR3 is 18 residues long. Germline V lookup: CDR1 PRHDT, CDR2 FYEKMQ (reference sequence). The CDR3 loop reads CASSPGLAGGPLNIEQFF. As DNA, the CDR3 is TGTGCCAGCAGCCCCGGACTAGCGGGGGGGCCTCTGAATATTGAGCAGTTCTTC.

This clonotype was recorded at least ten times. V and J are TRBV20-1 and TRBJ1-5, with unresolved D. Trimming cost V 5 bases and J 7 bases, with 9 bases left between them. The CDR3 totals 11 residues. The germline gives CDR1 DFQATT, CDR2 SNEGSKA (reference sequence). The CDR3 here is CSAPFGQPQHF. The CDR3 DNA follows: TGCAGTGCTCCCTTTGGGCAGCCCCAGCATTTT.

V and J are TRBV30 and TRBJ2-7; a weak D match, TRBD1 (6 bases). CDR1 GTSNPN and CDR2 SVGIG come from the germline V gene (reference sequence). The CDR3 totals 14 residues. The ends were cut back, 1 base at V and 4 bases at J, with 14 bases in the middle. The CDR3 sequence: CAWSAGTTLYEQYF. The CDR3 bases are TGTGCCTGGAGTGCCGGGACAACCTTATACGAGCAGTACTTC.

This clonotype was seen more than once but under ten times. The CDR3 DNA reads TGTGCCAGCAGCCAAGGGGGATTAGGACAGTACACAGATACGCAGTATTTT. It is translated as CASSQGGLGQYTDTQYF. This chain uses TRBV4-2 with TRBJ2-3; tentatively, D is TRBD1 (6 bases). From germline, CDR1 is LGHNA and CDR2 YNFKEQ. This CDR3 contains 17 residues. Trimming removed 1 base at V and 2 bases at J, with 16 bases between.

V usage is TRBV20-1 and J usage is TRBJ2-5; maybe TRBD1 (7 bases). In germline, CDR1 is DFQATT, CDR2 SNEGSKA (reference sequence). CDR3 length equals 15 residues. The V end lost 5 bases, the J end lost 6 bases, and 22 bases lay between the germline ends. CDR3 nucleotides: TGCAGTGCTCCTTCTTCGGCAGGGGGGAGAAAGACCCAGTACTTC. This gives the protein CSAPSSAGGRKTQYF.

Concerning this clonotype itself: No conserved phenylalanine or tryptophan ends this CDR3, so it is likely a read error. The rearrangement joins TRBV20-1 to TRBJ2-5, with D perhaps matching TRBD1 (8 bases). The CDR3 totals 15 residues. V lost 3 bases and J lost 0, with 14 bases in between. Per the germline V gene, CDR1 is DFQATT and CDR2 is SNEGSKA (reference sequence). This CDR3 is CSARRTGRDQETQYS. As DNA, the CDR3 is TGCAGTGCTAGGCGGACAGGGAGGGACCAAGAGACCCAGTACTCC.